These T cell receptor beta chains were read from a single sample in a study of T cells in localized non-small cell lung cancer. Method: immunoSEQ multiplex PCR; TCRdb's copy keeps in-frame clones and lacks some. The sample has thousands of clones, under 30% seen once. Material: lung tumor tissue, obtained before any cancer treatment. All receptors derive from a woman aged 35 to 75 with stage I lung adenocarcinoma. CDR3s include the opening cysteine and the closing phenylalanine or tryptophan.

v_call: TRBV18; cdr3_length: 15; j_call: TRBJ2-7; cdr3_aa: CASSLRQGTGDEQYF
v_call: TRBV6-8; cdr3_length: 14; j_call: TRBJ1-4; cdr3_aa: CASSSTGGREKLFF
v_call: TRBV19; cdr3_length: 13; j_call: TRBJ2-3; cdr3_aa: CASSPRMTDTQYF
v_call: TRBV11-3; cdr3_length: 15; j_call: TRBJ2-3; cdr3_aa: CASSLWTGVTDTQYF
v_call: TRBV19; cdr3_length: 12; j_call: TRBJ1-1; cdr3_aa: CASSGQGPEAFF
v_call: TRBV11-3; cdr3_length: 15; j_call: TRBJ1-1; cdr3_aa: CASSLEPGPNTEAFF
v_call: TRBV9; cdr3_length: 14; j_call: TRBJ1-3; cdr3_aa: CASSVGSSGNTIYF
v_call: TRBV11-3; cdr3_length: 14; j_call: TRBJ1-1; cdr3_aa: CASSLETGSDEAFF
v_call: TRBV11-3; cdr3_length: 15; j_call: TRBJ1-3; cdr3_aa: CASSSRVLSGNTIYF
v_call: TRBV29-1; cdr3_length: 12; j_call: TRBJ2-1; cdr3_aa: CSVEGQVGSQFF
v_call: TRBV9; cdr3_length: 14; j_call: TRBJ2-2; cdr3_aa: CASQQGAVTGELFF
v_call: TRBV6-8; cdr3_length: 13; j_call: TRBJ1-6; cdr3_aa: CASSEYQNSPLHF
v_call: TRBV6-8; cdr3_length: 16; j_call: TRBJ2-2; cdr3_aa: CASSDRGASNTGELFF
v_call: TRBV4-1; cdr3_length: 15; j_call: TRBJ1-1; cdr3_aa: CASSHGQGRGTEAFF
v_call: TRBV9; cdr3_length: 16; j_call: TRBJ2-2; cdr3_aa: CASSVSGTGNTGELFF
v_call: TRBV18; cdr3_length: 14; j_call: TRBJ2-5; cdr3_aa: CASSPPIGGETQYF
v_call: TRBV6-8; cdr3_length: 15; j_call: TRBJ2-2; cdr3_aa: CASSYSDGVTGELFF
v_call: TRBV6-8; cdr3_length: 13; j_call: TRBJ1-3; cdr3_aa: CASSYNSGNTIYF
v_call: TRBV30; cdr3_length: 13; j_call: TRBJ1-3; cdr3_aa: CASEGVSGNTIYF
v_call: TRBV11-3; cdr3_length: 16; j_call: TRBJ1-1; cdr3_aa: CASSLVSHGRNTEAFF
v_call: TRBV11-3; cdr3_length: 15; j_call: TRBJ1-3; cdr3_aa: CASSLRTGAGNTIYF
v_call: TRBV19; cdr3_length: 15; j_call: TRBJ1-1; cdr3_aa: CASNGRGRGNTEAFF
v_call: TRBV6-8; cdr3_length: 14; j_call: TRBJ2-3; cdr3_aa: CASKRDRAGDTQYF
v_call: TRBV6-8; cdr3_length: 15; j_call: TRBJ2-5; cdr3_aa: CASRSGFGRGETQYF
v_call: TRBV25-1; cdr3_length: 13; j_call: TRBJ2-1; cdr3_aa: CASSRQGVNEQFF
v_call: TRBV6-8; cdr3_length: 16; j_call: TRBJ1-6; cdr3_aa: CASSYSTVAYNSPLHF
v_call: TRBV15; cdr3_length: 15; j_call: TRBJ2-1; cdr3_aa: CATSRDGGPRNEQFF
v_call: TRBV11-3; cdr3_length: 15; j_call: TRBJ1-6; cdr3_aa: CASSWLGQRDSPLHF
v_call: TRBV11-3; cdr3_length: 15; j_call: TRBJ2-7; cdr3_aa: CASSVQGSRAYEQYF
v_call: TRBV11-3; cdr3_length: 14; j_call: TRBJ2-1; cdr3_aa: CASSSQGAGNEQFF
v_call: TRBV1; cdr3_length: 17; j_call: TRBJ1-1; cdr3_aa: CASSPEPPGTGSNEAFF
v_call: TRBV6-8; cdr3_length: 15; j_call: TRBJ2-3; cdr3_aa: CASSYYQTSTDTQYF
v_call: TRBV10-3; cdr3_length: 12; j_call: TRBJ2-7; cdr3_aa: CAIRDGTYEQYF
v_call: TRBV6-8; cdr3_length: 19; j_call: TRBJ2-2; cdr3_aa: CASSWNPGQGAYIPGELFF
v_call: TRBV1; cdr3_length: 13; j_call: TRBJ1-4; cdr3_aa: CASSQEPTGVLFF
v_call: TRBV9; cdr3_length: 14; j_call: TRBJ2-1; cdr3_aa: CASLRQGAGNEQFF
v_call: TRBV5-1; cdr3_length: 14; j_call: TRBJ1-1; cdr3_aa: CASSSGGAWTEAFF
v_call: TRBV19; cdr3_length: 15; j_call: TRBJ1-1; cdr3_aa: CASSPPGTLNTEAFF
v_call: TRBV18; cdr3_length: 13; j_call: TRBJ1-4; cdr3_aa: CASSPGVDEKLFF
v_call: TRBV11-3; cdr3_length: 14; j_call: TRBJ1-4; cdr3_aa: CASSGVVLGQKLFF
v_call: TRBV19; cdr3_length: 13; j_call: TRBJ1-1; cdr3_aa: CASSIRDRYEAFF
v_call: TRBV19; cdr3_length: 14; j_call: TRBJ1-6; cdr3_aa: CASWGSSYNSPLHF
v_call: TRBV6-8; cdr3_length: 16; j_call: TRBJ2-7; cdr3_aa: CASSHFSGTGPYEQYF
v_call: TRBV6-8; cdr3_length: 15; j_call: TRBJ2-1; cdr3_aa: CASTDVGRGGNEQFF
v_call: TRBV6-8; cdr3_length: 14; j_call: TRBJ2-7; cdr3_aa: CASSFLTGTGEQYF
v_call: TRBV19; cdr3_length: 14; j_call: TRBJ1-1; cdr3_aa: CASSKDRVYSEAFF
v_call: TRBV29-1; cdr3_length: 14; j_call: TRBJ2-1; cdr3_aa: CSSIAGSSYNEQFF
v_call: TRBV9; cdr3_length: 17; j_call: TRBJ2-2; cdr3_aa: CASSGLAGGANTGELFF
v_call: TRBV15; cdr3_length: 15; j_call: TRBJ1-4; cdr3_aa: CATSERQGTNEKLFF
v_call: TRBV19; cdr3_length: 14; j_call: TRBJ1-5; cdr3_aa: CASTPSHRNQPQHF
v_call: TRBV11-3; cdr3_length: 15; j_call: TRBJ2-3; cdr3_aa: CASSWAVRTRNTQYF
v_call: TRBV25-1; cdr3_length: 13; j_call: TRBJ1-2; cdr3_aa: CASGDRSNYGYTF
v_call: TRBV19; cdr3_length: 16; j_call: TRBJ1-2; cdr3_aa: CASSPLRAGRNYGYTF
v_call: TRBV15; cdr3_length: 14; j_call: TRBJ2-7; cdr3_aa: CATSSQGATYEQYF
v_call: TRBV9; cdr3_length: 14; j_call: TRBJ2-7; cdr3_aa: CASSVGQGAGEQYF
v_call: TRBV19; cdr3_length: 13; j_call: TRBJ2-7; cdr3_aa: CASMDRLGDEQYF
v_call: TRBV19; cdr3_length: 15; j_call: TRBJ2-5; cdr3_aa: CASSPSGWQGETQYF
v_call: TRBV23-1; cdr3_length: 18; j_call: TRBJ1-6; cdr3_aa: CASSQDPRGSSYNSPLHF
v_call: TRBV1; cdr3_length: 13; j_call: TRBJ1-3; cdr3_aa: CASSQGQQNTIYF
v_call: TRBV18; cdr3_length: 16; j_call: TRBJ2-3; cdr3_aa: CASSPPGTSLTDTQYF